A single sample gave rise to the 22 T cell receptor beta chains below, sequenced in a study of tumor and adjacent non-tumor tissue in lung cancer (dated 2018 in TCRdb). RNA was extracted from bulk unsorted tissue and checked for quality with a NanoDrop ND-1000 and an Agilent 2100. Library method: multiplex PCR. TCRdb lists the instrument as Illumina HiSeq 2500. Following protocols modified from ARM-PCR, the researchers constructed TCRbeta libraries through three rounds of nested PCR with primers (Table S4). TCRdb ran its own pipeline on the public reads, namely fastp trimming at Q25 and MiXCR clone calling, and kept in-frame beta chains. Each CDR3 protein gets just one entry, which takes the most common genes and DNA from the rows behind it. The sample yields about 66,000 distinct CDR3 sequences; more than 70% were counted once. Of the sample, roughly 30% is held by the ten largest clones. The sequencing input was lung tumor tissue. These receptors were taken from a man in his sixties with non-small cell lung cancer.

Only one count was recorded for this clonotype. This sequence joins TRBV5-5 and TRBJ2-3, with D tentatively TRBD2 (5 bases). The CDR3 length is 15 residues. Per germline, CDR1 SGHKS and CDR2 YYEKEE (reference sequence). CDR3 amino acids: CANSRWGERPAKQYF. The CDR3 DNA reads TGTGCTAACAGCCGGTGGGGAGAGCGGCCAGCTAAGCAGTATTTT. The full variable domain, in which reference TRBV5-5 and TRBJ2-3 provide the parts outside the CDR3, is DAGVTQSPTHLIKTRGQQVTLRCSPISGHKSVSWYQQVLGQGPQFIFQYYEKEERGRGNFPDRFSARQFPNYSSELNVNALLLGDSALYLCANSRWGERPAKQYFGPGTRLTVL.

The V call is TRBV12-3 or TRBV12-4, the J call TRBJ2-5, with TRBD2 matching over 11 bases. CDR3 length: 14 residues. This chain's CDR3 is CTNYSGLAEETQYF. The CDR3 DNA is TGTACCAACTATTCGGGACTAGCGGAAGAGACCCAGTACTTC.

For this clonotype: The conserved closing phenylalanine or tryptophan is absent in this CDR3, likely reflecting a read error. The V and J genes are TRBV29-1 and TRBJ1-5; 8 bases align to TRBD1. CDR1 and CDR2 (germline): SQVTM, ANQGSEA. This CDR3 comprises 13 residues. The DNA of the CDR3 is TGCAGTGTGAGACAGGGGCCCGGTCAGCCCCAGCATCTT. This gives the protein CSVRQGPGQPQHL.

Regarding this clonotype: The junction departs from germline at one end; a sequencing error may be responsible. The V call is TRBV12-3 or TRBV12-4, the J call TRBJ1-2; possible D gene TRBD1, 6 bases. This CDR3 has 13 amino acids. The CDR3 loop reads CASGLTGSYGYTF. The DNA for the CDR3 is TGTGCCAGCGGTTTAACAGGGAGCTATGGCTACACCTTC.

On this clonotype itself: Germline and junction disagree at one end, which may indicate a read error. The rearrangement joins TRBV20-1 to TRBJ2-3; D uncertain. CDR1 and CDR2 (germline): DFQATT, SNEGSKA (reference sequence). The length of the CDR3 is 14 residues. The CDR3 coding sequence is TGCAGTGCTAGTGTTGGGGTGTGGGCTGATACGCAATATTTT. Protein product: CSASVGVWADTQYF.

V is TRBV6-1 and J is TRBJ1-5; D unresolved. CDR3 size: 15 residues. The V and J ends lost 5 bases and 8 bases respectively, with 19 bases between them. Germline CDR1 is MNHNS and CDR2 is SASEGT. The CDR3 nucleotides read TGTGCCAGCAGTCTAGGGCTGGCAGGCGACAAGCCCCAGCATTTT. Translation gives CASSLGLAGDKPQHF.

With regard to this clonotype: Since the CDR3 does not end with the conserved phenylalanine or tryptophan, this likely comes from a read error. The chain combines TRBV11-2 with TRBJ2-7; possibly TRBD1 or TRBD2 for D (5 bases each). The CDR3 is 15 residues long. Trimming stripped 4 bases from V and 3 bases from J, with 16 bases between. Germline V gene data show CDR1 as SGHAT and CDR2 as FQNNGV. The CDR3 DNA sequence: TGTGCCAGCAGCTCTCCCGGGGCCTTCGGCTACGAGCAGTACCTC. Its translation is CASSSPGAFGYEQYL.

This clonotype has at least ten counts. This sequence joins TRBV10-1 and TRBJ1-3; D gene unclear. CDR1 and CDR2 from the germline V gene are WNHNN and SYGVQD (reference sequence). The CDR3 spans 13 residues. V lost 0 bases, J lost 0 bases, and 0 bases lay in between. The CDR3 loop is CASSESSGNTIYF. In nucleotides, the CDR3 is TGCGCCAGCAGTGAGTCCTCTGGAAACACCATATATTTT.

The sample holds a few counts of this clonotype. A much larger clone differs from this one at a single base, so this may be a read error. CDR3 sequence (DNA): TGTGCCAACAGTGATCCCGGGACAGACTACGAGCAGTACTTC. Its protein is CANSDPGTDYEQYF. The rearrangement links TRBV6-1 to TRBJ2-7; 7 bases agree with TRBD1. The CDR3 covers 14 residues. Germline V gene lookup returns CDR1 MNHNS and CDR2 SASEGT.

The gene calls are TRBV5-1 and TRBJ1-4; maybe TRBD1 (5 bases). Germline CDR1 is SGHRS and CDR2 is YFSETQ. V lost 6 bases, J lost 8 bases, and 20 bases lay in between. The CDR3 totals 15 residues. CDR3 in amino acids: CASNSASGGSEKLFF. CDR3 nucleotides: TGCGCCAGCAACTCTGCGTCGGGGGGAAGCGAAAAACTGTTTTTT.

As concerns this clonotype: Germline and junction disagree at one end, which may indicate a read error. J is TRBJ1-2 and V is TRBV29-1; no definite D call. CDR1 is SQVTM, CDR2 ANQGSEA, per germline. This CDR3 has 11 residues. CDR3 amino acids: CSVEESYVYIF. For the CDR3, the DNA is TGCAGCGTTGAAGAGAGCTATGTCTACATCTTC. Complete variable domain (other parts from reference TRBV29-1 and TRBJ1-2): SAVISQKPSRDICQRGTSLTIQCQVDSQVTMMFWYRQQPGQSLTLIATANQGSEATYESGFVIDKFPISRPNLTFSTLTVSNMSPEDSSIYLCSVEESYVYIFGSGTRLTVV.

This chain links TRBV12-3 or TRBV12-4 with TRBJ2-2, with D unresolved. The CDR3 totals 15 residues. V gave up 8 bases and J gave up 15 bases, with 28 bases separating them. The CDR3 here is CASSPSGARSWDLFF. CDR3 nucleotide sequence: TGTGCCAGCTCCCCAAGTGGAGCCCGATCCTGGGATTTGTTTTTT.

A note on this clonotype: One junction end does not reproduce the germline sequence, and a read error may be involved. This rearrangement joins TRBV29-1 to TRBJ2-5; either TRBD1 or TRBD2 may supply D (5 bases each). Germline-derived CDR1 and CDR2 are SQVTM and ANQGSEA. This CDR3 has 13 residues. The CDR3 DNA sequence: TGCAGCGTGGGGGTGGCTGCTCTTTGGACCCAATACTTC. It yields the protein CSVGVAALWTQYF. Full variable domain (remainder filled in from reference TRBV29-1 and TRBJ2-5): SAVISQKPSRDICQRGTSLTIQCQVDSQVTMMFWYRQQPGQSLTLIATANQGSEATYESGFVIDKFPISRPNLTFSTLTVSNMSPEDSSIYLCSVGVAALWTQYFGPGTRLLVL.

A remark on this clonotype: This may be a read error: a much more frequent sequence differs by one nucleotide. CDR3 DNA: TGTGCCAGCAGCTTAGAGGACGAGCAGTGCTTC. This gives the protein CASSLEDEQCF. V is TRBV7-8 and J is TRBJ2-7; D remains unclear. The CDR3 totals 11 residues. The germline V gene encodes CDR1 SGHVS and CDR2 FQNEAQ.

V and J are TRBV29-1 and TRBJ2-1; 8 bases align to TRBD2. J gave up 9 bases and V 6 bases, and 16 bases lay outside the gene matches. The length of the CDR3 is 15 residues. In germline, CDR1 is SQVTM, CDR2 ANQGSEA. CDR3 sequence (DNA): TGCAGCGTCAAAGAAGCCAGCGGGAGTTGGAGTGAGCAGTTCTTC. It codes for CSVKEASGSWSEQFF.

A note on this clonotype: The junction departs from the called germline gene at one end, perhaps through a read error. The rearrangement uses TRBV20-1 and TRBJ1-5; TRBD1 aligns across 7 bases. Per the germline V gene, CDR1 is DFQATT and CDR2 is SNEGSKA (reference sequence). The CDR3 has 13 residues. In nucleotides, the CDR3 is TGCAATGCTACTACAGGGGAATATAAGCCCCAGCATTTT. It specifies CNATTGEYKPQHF.

Concerning this clonotype: Since the CDR3 does not end with the conserved phenylalanine or tryptophan, this likely comes from a read error. This CDR3 reads CSASHRYRQANQYS. CDR3 nucleotides: TGCAGCGCATCGCACAGATACCGCCAAGCGAACCAGTACTCC. This chain connects TRBV29-1 to TRBJ2-5; D is unclear. Germline V gene data show CDR1 as SQVTM and CDR2 as ANQGSEA. Trimming stripped 7 bases from V and 10 bases from J, with 25 bases between. CDR3 length: 14 amino acids.

This clonotype was seen many times. The V and J genes are TRBV29-1 and TRBJ2-7; D unresolved. V dropped 2 bases and J dropped 6 bases, with 11 bases sitting between them. CDR1 and CDR2 (germline): SQVTM, ANQGSEA. CDR3 length: 12 amino acids. The CDR3 loop is CSVEKSSGEQYF. Written as DNA, the CDR3 is TGCAGCGTTGAAAAGTCTAGTGGCGAGCAGTACTTC.

The table lists this clonotype with a count of one. This likely comes from a read error, as the CDR3 has no conserved phenylalanine or tryptophan at its end. The J gene is TRBJ2-5, the V gene TRBV12-3 or TRBV12-4; D is unresolved. The CDR3 consists of 13 residues. The CDR3 nucleotides are TGTGCCAGCAGTGCAGATTACCAAGAGACTCAGTACATC. As protein: CASSADYQETQYI.

V is TRBV20-1 and J is TRBJ2-7; perhaps D is TRBD1 or TRBD2 (5 bases each). The CDR3 is 14 residues long. Germline values: CDR1 DFQATT, CDR2 SNEGSKA (reference sequence). CDR3 loop: CTARKGGGSYEQYF. CDR3 DNA: TGCACCGCTAGAAAGGGTGGGGGCTCCTACGAGCAGTACTTC.

A word on this clonotype: Sequence at one end of the junction differs from germline and may be a read error. The rearrangement joins TRBV6-1 to TRBJ1-3; a possible D gene is TRBD1 (5 bases). The CDR3 contains 15 residues. Germline V CDR1 and CDR2: MNHNS, SASEGT. The CDR3 spells CASREGTGPGNNIYF. The CDR3 DNA sequence: TGTGCTAGCAGAGAAGGTACAGGTCCTGGAAACAACATATATTTT.

As for this clonotype: A much larger clone lies one base from this, so it may be a read error. The V gene is TRBV11-2, the J gene TRBJ2-1, with D unclear. Germline V gene data show CDR1 as SGHAT and CDR2 as FQNNGV. The CDR3 covers 13 residues. V was trimmed by 0 bases and J by 9 bases, leaving 9 bases between them. The CDR3 nucleotides are TGTGCCAGCAGCTTAGATGTCAACAGTGAGCAGTTCTTC. Its protein product is CASSLDVNSEQFF.